The 24 T cell receptor beta chains given below trace back to one sample, sequenced in a study of human T cells and chemical hapten exposure. As for time point: patch test 2, 6 weeks after DPC sensitization. Specified treatment: therapeutic diphenylcyclopropenone sensitization with weekly scalp DPC. MiXCR, run by TCRdb on the RACE reads, gives a single entry per CDR3 protein. This table has a few hundred thousand distinct CDR3 sequences, over 6% appearing once. The sample consisted of whole blood, taken in connection with sensitization to the hapten diphenylcyclopropenone (DPC). Receptors were obtained from a woman aged 18-29 years with alopecia areata. Some clones in this sample may be carry-over from other donors' samples.

This chain links TRBV6-5 with TRBJ1-1; the D is unclear. Trimming stripped 5 bases from V and 3 bases from J, with 10 bases between. This CDR3 region has 13 residues. The V gene's germline CDR1 is MNHEY and CDR2 SVGAGI. The DNA for the CDR3 is TGTGCCAGCAGTCGCGCCAGTTACACTGAAGCTTTCTTT. This translates into CASSRASYTEAFF.

This clonotype was detected ten times or more. This chain uses TRBV7-2 with TRBJ1-2, with unresolved D. Germline CDR1 is SGHTA and CDR2 is FQGNSA. V was trimmed by 1 base and J by 2 bases, leaving 17 bases between them. The CDR3 loop spans 17 amino acids. The CDR3 nucleotides are TGTGCCAGCAGCTTAGTGAGTCCGGGCAGGATGAACTATGGCTACACCTTC. It specifies CASSLVSPGRMNYGYTF.

This rearrangement joins TRBV20-1 to TRBJ2-5; 11 nucleotides line up with TRBD2. The germline V gene has CDR1 DFQATT and CDR2 SNEGSKA (reference sequence). The junction had 7 bases not matched to a gene; V was cut back by 6 bases and J by 4 bases. This CDR3 comprises 14 residues. DNA for the CDR3: TGCAGTGCAAAGACTAGCGGGGACATAGAGACCCAGTACTTC. Amino acids: CSAKTSGDIETQYF.

This clonotype was counted between two and nine times. The chain couples TRBV9 to TRBJ2-2; 9 bases line up with TRBD1. The CDR3 totals 15 residues. With 0 bases clipped from V and 4 bases from J, the junction kept 1 base outside the gene matches. CDR1 and CDR2 from the germline V gene are SGDLS and YYNGEE. The CDR3 is CASSVGDRATGELFF. For the CDR3, the DNA is TGTGCCAGCAGCGTAGGGGACAGGGCCACCGGGGAGCTGTTTTTT.

This chain links TRBV7-6 with TRBJ2-1; D gene uncertain. In germline, CDR1 is SGHVS, CDR2 FNYEAQ. V lost 8 bases and J 2 bases, leaving 10 bases between the germline ends. This CDR3 is built from 13 residues. CDR3 sequence (DNA): TGTGCCAGCGCCCCTGGAACCTACAATGAGCAGTTCTTC. Translating gives CASAPGTYNEQFF.

Many counts were recorded for this clonotype. This chain links TRBV29-1 with TRBJ2-7; no firm D call. Between the trimmed V and J ends, which lost 4 bases and 5 bases, there was a span of 15 bases. The CDR3 sequence is 13 residues long. The germline CDR1 and CDR2 sequences are SQVTM and ANQGSEA. The CDR3 here is CSVGDNNINEQYF. As DNA, the CDR3 is TGCAGCGTTGGAGACAATAATATCAACGAGCAGTACTTC.

This clonotype was seen just once. This rearrangement joins TRBV6-1 to TRBJ1-6, with TRBD1 as a possible D gene (5 bases). The germline V gene encodes CDR1 MNHNS and CDR2 SASEGT. V gave up 3 bases and J gave up 0 bases, with 9 bases separating them. This CDR3 has 16 residues. In DNA form, the CDR3 reads TGTGCCAGCAGTGACGGGGGAAGCTCCTATAATTCACCCCTCCACTTT. As protein: CASSDGGSSYNSPLHF.

This clonotype occurred many times. This chain joins TRBV5-1 and TRBJ1-1; D might be TRBD1 (5 bases). V gave up 0 bases and J gave up 4 bases, with 13 bases separating them. Germline V gene lookup returns CDR1 SGHRS and CDR2 YFSETQ. This CDR3 is 15 amino acids long. CDR3 sequence reads: CASSLVGDGGTEAFF. Here the CDR3 DNA reads TGCGCCAGCAGCTTGGTAGGGGATGGAGGCACTGAAGCTTTCTTT.

This chain links TRBV6-5 with TRBJ2-2; D possibly corresponds to TRBD1 (5 bases). This CDR3 region has 13 residues. CDR1 and CDR2 (germline): MNHEY, SVGAGI. Trimming pared 6 bases from V and 4 bases from J, leaving 9 bases between. CDR3 coding DNA: TGTGCCAGCAGCATGACAGCCACCGGGGAGCTGTTTTTT. Protein product: CASSMTATGELFF.

This clonotype was counted at least ten times. V is TRBV28 and J is TRBJ2-3; D remains unclear. In germline, CDR1 is MDHEN, CDR2 SYDVKM. Trimming cost V 7 bases and J 1 base, with 6 bases left between them. This CDR3 comprises 12 residues. The CDR3 nucleotides read TGTGCCAGCAAAGTAGGCACAGATACGCAGTATTTT. It specifies CASKVGTDTQYF. Full variable domain (missing parts from reference TRBV28 and TRBJ2-3): DVKVTQSSRYLVKRTGEKVFLECVQDMDHENMFWYRQDPGLGLRLIYFSYDVKMKEKGDIPEGYSVSREKKERFSLILESASTNQTSMYLCASKVGTDTQYFGPGTRLTVL.

This clonotype was seen at least ten times. This chain uses TRBV6-6 with TRBJ1-3; D not certain. V lost 1 base and J 0 bases, leaving 10 bases between the germline ends. The CDR3 loop spans 16 amino acids. Germline lookup yields CDR1 MNHNY and CDR2 SVGAGI (reference sequence). As DNA, the CDR3 is TGTGCCAGCAGTTACTATCCCGCGGACTCTGGAAACACCATATATTTT. Its translation is CASSYYPADSGNTIYF.

This clonotype was counted at least ten times. The rearrangement joins TRBV4-3 to TRBJ1-2; tentative D call: TRBD1 (5 bases). The CDR3 runs 17 residues. V lost 0 bases and J lost 2, with 16 bases in between. Germline CDR1 and CDR2: LGHNA and YSLEER. CDR3 DNA sequence: TGCGCCAGCAGCCAAGAATACAGGATTAGACTGAACTATGGCTACACCTTC. This translates into CASSQEYRIRLNYGYTF.

Many counts were recorded for this clonotype. V usage is TRBV7-2 and J usage is TRBJ2-7; D gene uncertain. CDR1 is SGHTA and CDR2 is FQGNSA in the germline V gene. V was shortened by 5 bases and J by 3 bases, with 14 bases between the two germline ends. This CDR3 comprises 14 residues. CDR3 residues: CASSAPPNDYEQYF. The DNA for the CDR3 is TGTGCCAGCAGCGCTCCGCCGAATGACTACGAGCAGTACTTC.

The V and J genes are TRBV4-2 and TRBJ2-1; 9 bases agree with TRBD1. Germline V lookup: CDR1 LGHNA, CDR2 YNFKEQ. This CDR3 has 16 residues. Trimming at V came to 2 bases and at J to 3 bases, leaving 5 bases not matched to a gene. Written as DNA, the CDR3 is TGTGCCAGCAGCCAAAACCCGGGACAGGGCTACAATGAGCAGTTCTTC. The encoded protein is CASSQNPGQGYNEQFF.

The chain employs TRBV20-1 and TRBJ2-5, with D maybe TRBD1 (6 bases). Germline CDR1 DFQATT, CDR2 SNEGSKA (reference sequence). CDR3 length: 13 residues. V was clipped by 2 bases and J by 4 bases, with 11 bases between them. The CDR3 spells CSARIQGTETQYF. For the CDR3, the DNA is TGCAGTGCTAGAATACAGGGTACAGAGACCCAGTACTTC.

This clonotype was found many times. This chain uses TRBV7-9 with TRBJ1-1, with a possible D match to TRBD1 (6 bases). CDR1 is SEHNR, CDR2 FQNEAQ, per germline (reference sequence). V lost 1 base and J lost 4, with 19 bases in between. This CDR3 spans 17 amino acids. DNA of the CDR3: TGTGCCAGCAGCTTAGGCCCGGGACACATTGTAGGCACTGAAGCTTTCTTT. Its protein product is CASSLGPGHIVGTEAFF.

The V call is TRBV5-6, the J call TRBJ2-1, with unresolved D. CDR3 length: 17 amino acids. CDR1 is SGHDT and CDR2 is YYEEEE in the germline V gene. V was shortened by 0 bases and J by 0 bases, with 13 bases between the two germline ends. The CDR3 coding sequence is TGTGCCAGCAGCTTGGAGGCAGGCGAATACTCCTACAATGAGCAGTTCTTC. The encoded protein is CASSLEAGEYSYNEQFF.

This clonotype was seen many times. This chain links TRBV4-1 with TRBJ2-5; a weak D match, TRBD1 (6 bases). The CDR3 consists of 15 residues. The germline V and J ends were trimmed by 7 bases and 2 bases, with 17 bases remaining between them. Germline V gene data show CDR1 as MGHRA and CDR2 as YSYEKL. CDR3 loop: CASTFSSTGQETQYF. As DNA, the CDR3 is TGCGCCAGCACCTTTAGCTCGACAGGTCAAGAGACCCAGTACTTC.

This clonotype was detected a few times. The chain has TRBV6-2 or TRBV6-3 and TRBJ2-7; D unresolved. Looked up from germline, CDR1 is MNHEY and CDR2 is SVGEGT. The V gene lost 2 bases and the J gene lost 0 bases, with 8 bases spanning the gap. The CDR3 is 14 residues long. The CDR3 bases are TGTGCCAGCAGTTACCCCGAGAGCTCCTACGAGCAGTACTTC. Translation: CASSYPESSYEQYF.

This clonotype was observed a handful of times. This sequence joins TRBV2 and TRBJ2-2; the D is unclear. Germline CDR1 and CDR2: SNHLY and FYNNEI. The germline V and J ends were trimmed by 4 bases and 0 bases, with 9 bases remaining between them. The CDR3 covers 15 residues. The CDR3 reads CASSGAVTNTGELFF. DNA for the CDR3: TGTGCCAGCAGTGGGGCAGTCACGAACACCGGGGAGCTGTTTTTT.

DNA for the CDR3: TGTGCCAGCAGCCCAAGGGCAAAAGAGACCCAGTACTTC. Amino acids: CASSPRAKETQYF. This chain uses TRBV7-9 with TRBJ2-5; D not certain. In germline, CDR1 is SEHNR, CDR2 FQNEAQ (reference sequence). V was pared by 5 bases and J by 3 bases, with 10 bases between. This CDR3 comprises 13 residues.

This clonotype was seen at least ten times. The chain employs TRBV7-8 and TRBJ2-1; 12 bases align to TRBD2. Germline V CDR1 and CDR2: SGHVS, FQNEAQ. The CDR3 runs 18 residues. Unmatched junction bases numbered 14, after V lost 1 base and J lost 10 bases. This CDR3 reads CASSLDLGSSGGVVEQFF. CDR3 in DNA: TGTGCCAGCAGCTTAGACCTAGGTTCTAGCGGGGGGGTTGTAGAGCAGTTCTTC. Looking up the rest from reference TRBV7-8 and TRBJ2-1 gives the full variable domain: GAGVSQSPRYKVAKRGQDVALRCDPISGHVSLFWYQQALGQGPEFLTYFQNEAQLDKSGLPSDRFFAERPEGSVSTLKIQRTQQEDSAVYLCASSLDLGSSGGVVEQFFGPGTRLTVL.

There are a few counts of this clonotype. The rearrangement joins TRBV3-1 to TRBJ2-1, with D unresolved. Germline V gives CDR1 LGHDT, CDR2 YNNKEL (reference sequence). The length of the CDR3 is 12 residues. V gave up 4 bases and J gave up 6 bases, with 7 bases separating them. The CDR3 DNA sequence: TGTGCCAGCAGCCCCTCCCGCAATGAGCAGTTCTTC. Translating it yields CASSPSRNEQFF.

This clonotype was observed many times. The chain recombines TRBV20-1 with TRBJ2-7; 8 bases line up with TRBD1. There are 15 residues in the CDR3. V lost 1 base to trimming and J lost 0 bases; unmatched junction nucleotides: 5. The germline CDR1 and CDR2 sequences are DFQATT and SNEGSKA (reference sequence). CDR3 sequence: CSARAQGQVSYEQYF. CDR3 bases: TGCAGTGCTAGAGCCCAGGGACAGGTCTCCTACGAGCAGTACTTC.